Listed below are T cell receptor beta chains from one sample, sequenced in a study of blood T cell repertoires in COVID-19. Assay: immunoSEQ multiplex PCR; the TCRdb copy retains only in-frame clones and omits some. The sample includes under 200,000 clones, roughly 80% of them seen just once. What was sequenced was peripheral blood. Every receptor here comes from a man in his fifties or sixties with acute or convalescent COVID-19. CDR3s include the opening cysteine and the closing phenylalanine or tryptophan. D genes are given only for firm matches. Not every row has a clone size; where given, it reads once, few, many or a size class.

TRBV11-2	.	TRBJ1-1	.	CASSLIRISRTGRNTEAFF	TGTGCCAGCAGCTTAATTCGGATTTCTAGAACAGGGCGGAACACTGAAGCTTTCTTT
TRBV2	.	TRBJ1-5	.	CASTEGGVYSNQPQHF	TGTGCCAGCACCGAGGGGGGGGTATATAGCAATCAGCCCCAGCATTTT
TRBV15	TRBD2	TRBJ2-3	.	CATSRVRRRGADTQYF	TGTGCCACCAGCAGAGTCCGCAGACGGGGGGCAGATACGCAGTATTTT
TRBV4-3	TRBD2	TRBJ2-3	.	CASSQDRRGSTDTQYF	TGCGCCAGCAGCCAAGATCGGCGGGGGAGCACAGATACGCAGTATTTT
TRBV19	.	TRBJ1-1	.	CASSTLLTENTEAFF	TGTGCCAGTAGTACTCTTTTGACAGAGAACACTGAAGCTTTCTTT
TRBV19	TRBD2	TRBJ2-7	.	CASTAAGEAYEQYF	TGTGCCAGTACCGCCGCGGGAGAGGCCTACGAGCAGTACTTC
TRBV9	TRBD1	TRBJ2-3	few	CASSLKGALGDTQYF	TGTGCCAGCAGTCTTAAGGGGGCACTGGGAGATACGCAGTATTTT
TRBV10-3	TRBD1	TRBJ1-4	once	CASSQGGIEKLFF	TGTGCCTCGTCACAGGGGGGCATTGAAAAACTGTTTTTT
TRBV6-4	.	TRBJ1-6	.	CASTYHRLLHF	TGTGCCAGCACGTATCACAGGTTACTCCACTTT
TRBV14	TRBD1	TRBJ2-6	.	CASGQGSVLTF	TGTGCCAGCGGACAGGGGAGCGTCCTGACTTTC
TRBV7-2	TRBD2	TRBJ2-1	once	CASSWTSGRPLNEQFF	TGTGCCAGCAGCTGGACTAGCGGGAGGCCACTAAATGAGCAGTTCTTC
TRBV5-4	.	TRBJ1-1	.	CASSLTGGRAEAFF	TGTGCCAGCAGCTTGACTGGGGGGAGGGCTGAAGCTTTCTTT
TRBV6-1	TRBD1	TRBJ1-5	.	CASSEAMAGTADQPQHF	TGTGCCAGCAGTGAAGCCATGGCCGGGACAGCCGATCAGCCCCAGCATTTT
TRBV7-9	.	TRBJ1-1	.	CASSPWARAAEAFF	TGTGCCAGCAGTCCCTGGGCCAGGGCTGCTGAAGCTTTCTTT
TRBV13	TRBD1	TRBJ2-7	.	CASSRKGLGQGYEQYF	TGTGCCAGCAGCCGAAAGGGCCTGGGACAGGGCTACGAGCAGTACTTC
TRBV2	.	TRBJ1-5	.	CASSPPDRHNQPQHF	TGTGCCAGCAGCCCGCCGGACAGACATAATCAGCCCCAGCATTTT
TRBV4-1	.	TRBJ1-2	.	CASSQDPRRSYGYTF	TGCGCCAGCAGCCAAGATCCCAGGAGGTCCTATGGCTACACCTTC
TRBV6-1	.	TRBJ2-7	.	CASSERGSDPVHEQYF	TGTGCCAGCAGTGAGCGAGGTTCGGATCCAGTCCACGAGCAGTACTTC
TRBV6-2/TRBV6-3	TRBD1	TRBJ2-4	.	CASSYGMTGGRGTRNIQYF	TGTGCCAGCAGTTACGGGATGACAGGGGGCCGGGGCACAAGGAACATTCAGTACTTC
TRBV6-1	.	TRBJ1-2	once	CASSDRDYGYTF	TGTGCCAGCAGTGACAGGGACTATGGCTACACCTTC
TRBV19	.	TRBJ2-7	.	CASSWGGAYYEQYF	TGTGCCAGTAGTTGGGGGGGGGCGTACTACGAGCAGTACTTC
TRBV12-3/TRBV12-4	.	TRBJ1-1	many	CASSPQGLLWAFF	TGTGCCAGCAGTCCACAGGGTTTACTCTGGGCTTTCTTT
TRBV4-3	TRBD2	TRBJ2-3	.	CASSQGVGTSGGPDGTQYF	TGCGCCAGCAGCCAAGGGGTTGGGACTAGCGGGGGGCCAGATGGTACGCAGTATTTT
TRBV6-5	.	TRBJ2-7	.	CASSYLYEQYF	TGTGCCAGCAGTTATCTCTACGAGCAGTACTTC
TRBV9	.	TRBJ2-1	.	CASSVGGDSIDEQFF	TGTGCCAGCAGCGTAGGGGGGGACTCGATTGATGAGCAGTTCTTC
TRBV7-3	TRBD1	TRBJ1-5	.	CASSPTGGDQPQHF	TGTGCCAGCAGCCCGACAGGGGGCGATCAGCCCCAGCATTTT
TRBV7-9	TRBD1	TRBJ1-4	.	CASSPGQTGDEKLFF	TGTGCCAGCAGCCCGGGACAGACGGGGGATGAAAAACTGTTTTTT
TRBV9	.	TRBJ1-2	.	CASSTRGASGAIGYTF	TGTGCCAGCAGCACCCGAGGCGCTAGCGGGGCAATTGGCTACACCTTC